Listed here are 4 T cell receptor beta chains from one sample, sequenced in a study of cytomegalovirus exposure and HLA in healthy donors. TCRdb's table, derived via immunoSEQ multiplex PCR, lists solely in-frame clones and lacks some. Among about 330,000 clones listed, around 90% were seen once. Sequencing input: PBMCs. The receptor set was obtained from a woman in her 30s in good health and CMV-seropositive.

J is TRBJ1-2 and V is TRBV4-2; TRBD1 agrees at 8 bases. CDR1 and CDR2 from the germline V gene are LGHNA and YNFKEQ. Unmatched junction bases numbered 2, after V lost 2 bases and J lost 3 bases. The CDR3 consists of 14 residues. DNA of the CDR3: TGTGCCAGCAGCCAACTGACAGGGGACTATGGCTACACCTTC. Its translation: CASSQLTGDYGYTF.

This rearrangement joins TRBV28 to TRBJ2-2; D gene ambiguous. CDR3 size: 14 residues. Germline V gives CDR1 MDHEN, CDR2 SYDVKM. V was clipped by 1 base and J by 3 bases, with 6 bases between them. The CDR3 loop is CASSLSVYTGELFF. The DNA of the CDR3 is TGTGCCAGCAGTTTATCCGTGTACACCGGGGAGCTGTTTTTT. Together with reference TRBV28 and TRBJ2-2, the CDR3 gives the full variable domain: DVKVTQSSRYLVKRTGEKVFLECVQDMDHENMFWYRQDPGLGLRLIYFSYDVKMKEKGDIPEGYSVSREKKERFSLILESASTNQTSMYLCASSLSVYTGELFFGEGSRLTVL.

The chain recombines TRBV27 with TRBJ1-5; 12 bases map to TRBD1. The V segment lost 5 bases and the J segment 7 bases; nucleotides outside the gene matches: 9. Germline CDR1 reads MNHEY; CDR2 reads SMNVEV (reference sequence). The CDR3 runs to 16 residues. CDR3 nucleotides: TGTGCCAGCAGTCCCTTGGCGGGACAGGGGGCCCAGCCCCAGCATTTT. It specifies CASSPLAGQGAQPQHF.

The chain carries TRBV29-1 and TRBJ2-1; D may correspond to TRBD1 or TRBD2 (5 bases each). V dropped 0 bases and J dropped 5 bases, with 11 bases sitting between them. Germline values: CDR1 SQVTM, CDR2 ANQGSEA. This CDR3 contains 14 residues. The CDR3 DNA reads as TGCAGCGTTGAAGATGAGGGGAGCGACAATGAGCAGTTCTTC. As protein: CSVEDEGSDNEQFF.